The next 32 T cell receptor beta chains were all read from a single sample in a study of T cell responses to AZD1222 COVID-19 vaccine. Here immunoSEQ multiplex PCR was the method, and the copy in TCRdb shows in-frame clones only, minus some. The sample carries about 130,000 clones, roughly 92% recorded once. The starting material was peripheral blood, obtained on day 0 of AZD1222 vaccination. The source of these receptors is an adult in good health.

The chain uses TRBV7-2 and TRBJ1-3; TRBD1 matches 10 bases. V trimming: 5 bases; J trimming: 2 bases; junction bases outside the gene matches: 12. The CDR3 runs 18 residues. Germline-derived CDR1 and CDR2 are SGHTA and FQGNSA. CDR3 nucleotides: TGTGCCAGCAGCCGGGACAGGGGTATGAGGAGCACTGGAAACACCATATATTTT. Translation gives CASSRDRGMRSTGNTIYF.

The chain combines TRBV7-6 with TRBJ2-1, with 9 bases lining up with TRBD1. Losses at the gene ends were 1 base for V and 3 bases for J; bases not matched to a gene: 13. CDR1 and CDR2 (germline): SGHVS, FNYEAQ. This CDR3 is built from 19 residues. In DNA form, the CDR3 reads TGTGCCAGCAGCTTAGGTGACAGGGGGGCTAGTCCCGACTACAATGAGCAGTTCTTC. It specifies CASSLGDRGASPDYNEQFF.

This chain connects TRBV4-1 to TRBJ2-7; a weak D match, TRBD1 (5 bases). The CDR3 consists of 15 residues. Germline CDR1 reads MGHRA; CDR2 reads YSYEKL. V gave up 4 bases and J gave up 0 bases, with 13 bases separating them. The CDR3 sequence is CASSRRHDSSYEQYF. In DNA form, the CDR3 reads TGCGCCAGCAGCCGAAGACACGACAGCTCCTACGAGCAGTACTTC.

This clone occurred once. The chain has TRBV5-6 and TRBJ2-7; the D is unclear. Trimming cost V 5 bases and J 2 bases, with 5 bases left between them. Looked up from germline, CDR1 is SGHDT and CDR2 is YYEEEE. The CDR3 is 11 residues long. CDR3 amino acids: CASSHTYEQYF. The CDR3 DNA reads as TGTGCCAGCAGTCACACCTACGAGCAGTACTTC.

V and J are TRBV6-5 and TRBJ1-2, with D possibly being TRBD1 (5 bases). Germline CDR1 and CDR2: MNHEY and SVGAGI. The CDR3 has 13 amino acids. V gave up 2 bases and J gave up 6 bases, with 10 bases separating them. The CDR3 sequence is CASSYQGNNGYTF. In nucleotides, the CDR3 is TGTGCCAGCAGTTACCAGGGAAACAATGGCTACACCTTC.

V gene TRBV3-1 (or the pseudogene TRBV3-2) combines with J gene TRBJ2-6; the match to TRBD2 covers 12 bases. Germline CDR1 LGHDT, CDR2 YNNKEL (reference sequence). The CDR3 is made up of 18 amino acids. V dropped 0 bases and J dropped 1; count of bases not matched to a gene: 1. Here the CDR3 DNA reads TGTGCCAGCAGCCAAGAGCTAGCGGGGGGGTCTGGGGCCAACGTCCTGACTTTC. Amino acids: CASSQELAGGSGANVLTF.

The chain employs TRBV13 and TRBJ2-3; TRBD2 matches at 9 bases. V gave up 0 bases and J gave up 5 bases; unmatched junction bases: 12. The germline CDR1 and CDR2 sequences are PRHDT and FYEKMQ (reference sequence). The CDR3 sequence is 18 residues long. CDR3 amino acids: CASSLGLFAGGPLDTQYF. CDR3 DNA: TGTGCCAGCAGCTTAGGCCTGTTTGCGGGGGGGCCGCTAGATACGCAGTATTTT.

The rearrangement joins TRBV15 to TRBJ2-7; D gene unclear. CDR3 length: 14 residues. V was cut by 0 bases and J by 3 bases, with 9 bases left in between. Germline values: CDR1 LNHNV, CDR2 YYDKDF (reference sequence). CDR3 loop: CATSRDGPSYEQYF. The CDR3 nucleotides are TGTGCCACCAGCAGAGATGGACCGAGCTACGAGCAGTACTTC.

The rearrangement uses TRBV12-5 and TRBJ1-5; D ambiguous. In germline, CDR1 is LGHNT, CDR2 FRNRAP. Trimming cost V 3 bases and J 5 bases, with 5 bases left between them. CDR3 size: 12 residues. The CDR3 nucleotides are TGTGCTAGTGGTTTCGGGGATCAGCCCCAGCATTTT. Its protein product is CASGFGDQPQHF.

Worth noting for this clone: In the same sample, other DNA sequences code for this CDR3. This chain connects TRBV9 to TRBJ1-3, with D possibly being TRBD1 (5 bases). This CDR3 has 14 residues. CDR1 SGDLS and CDR2 YYNGEE come from the germline V gene. V lost 0 bases and J 2 bases, leaving 6 bases between the germline ends. This CDR3 reads CASSVGGAGNTIYF. CDR3 coding DNA: TGTGCCAGCAGCGTAGGAGGGGCTGGAAACACCATATATTTT. Full variable domain (outside the CDR3, taken from reference TRBV9 and TRBJ1-3): DSGVTQTPKHLITATGQRVTLRCSPRSGDLSVYWYQQSLDQGLQFLIQYYNGEERAKGNILERFSAQQFPDLHSELNLSSLELGDSALYFCASSVGGAGNTIYFGEGSWLTVV.

The chain is built from TRBV28 and TRBJ1-1, with D possibly TRBD1 on 6 matching bases. V lost 3 bases and J 10 bases, leaving 21 bases between the germline ends. Germline CDR1 is MDHEN and CDR2 is SYDVKM. CDR3 size: 15 residues. The CDR3 sequence is CASSLVSRDPRGAFF. DNA for the CDR3: TGTGCCAGCAGTTTGGTCTCCCGGGACCCCAGGGGAGCTTTCTTT.

This chain links TRBV28 with TRBJ1-6; no firm D call. CDR3 size: 14 residues. Germline CDR1 reads MDHEN; CDR2 reads SYDVKM. Trimming left V 0 bases short and J 7 bases short, with 7 bases between. The CDR3 spells CASSLWQRNSPLHF. Written as DNA, the CDR3 is TGTGCCAGCAGTTTATGGCAGAGGAATTCACCCCTCCACTTT.

The chain uses TRBV5-3 and TRBJ1-2, with a weak D call TRBD1 (6 bases). TRBV5-3 falls under the ORF class, with uncertain function. V was trimmed by 5 bases and J by 5 bases, leaving 25 bases between them. The CDR3 has 17 residues. This CDR3 is CARSSCGAGARTYGYTF. Here the CDR3 DNA reads TGTGCCAGAAGTTCCTGCGGGGCAGGGGCGAGAACTTATGGCTACACCTTC.

The chain links TRBV4-2 to TRBJ1-5, with D possibly TRBD1 on 6 matching bases. The CDR3 has 15 amino acids. Trimming removed 0 bases from V and 6 bases from J, with 12 bases in between. Germline values: CDR1 LGHNA, CDR2 YNFKEQ. CDR3 nucleotide sequence: TGTGCCAGCAGCCAAGATTACAGGGATGCTCAGCCCCAGCATTTT. Encoded protein: CASSQDYRDAQPQHF.

The rearrangement joins TRBV27 to TRBJ1-6, with no clear D. V was pared by 2 bases and J by 3 bases, with 11 bases between. Germline-derived CDR1 and CDR2 are MNHEY and SMNVEV (reference sequence). CDR3 length equals 16 residues. CDR3 in DNA: TGTGCCAGCAGTTTAACCTCGACAAGCTATAATTCACCCCTCCACTTT. Translated, it gives CASSLTSTSYNSPLHF.

The CDR3: CASSHLRGPQHF. The DNA for the CDR3 is TGCGCCAGCAGCCATCTCCGGGGGCCCCAGCATTTT. The gene calls are TRBV5-1 and TRBJ1-5, with D hard to call. Germline V lookup: CDR1 SGHRS, CDR2 YFSETQ. This CDR3 has 12 residues. The V and J ends lost 4 bases and 9 bases respectively, with 11 bases between them.

The chain recombines TRBV19 with TRBJ2-7; no clear D gene. The germline gives CDR1 LNHDA, CDR2 SQIVND (reference sequence). The CDR3 is made up of 14 amino acids. Trimming stripped 5 bases from V and 2 bases from J, with 13 bases between. CDR3 nucleotides: TGTGCCAGTAGTTGGGGAATAGAGACCTACGAGCAGTACTTC. This encodes CASSWGIETYEQYF.

The rearrangement joins TRBV30 to TRBJ2-5; TRBD1 matches at 8 bases. The V gene's germline CDR1 is GTSNPN and CDR2 SVGIG (reference sequence). The V segment lost 1 base and the J segment 1 base; nucleotides outside the gene matches: 5. This CDR3 spans 15 amino acids. CDR3 in amino acids: CAWSAGGLPQETQYF. Written as DNA, the CDR3 is TGTGCCTGGAGTGCAGGGGGCCTCCCCCAAGAGACCCAGTACTTC. Looking up the rest from reference TRBV30 and TRBJ2-5 gives the full variable domain: SQTIHQWPATLVQPVGSPLSLECTVEGTSNPNLYWYRQAAGRGLQLLFYSVGIGQISSEVPQNLSASRPQDRQFILSSKKLLLSDSGFYLCAWSAGGLPQETQYFGPGTRLLVL.

This clone was seen once. CDR3 DNA: TGTGCCAGCAGCTTCCGGGACACAACTAACTATGGCTACACCTTC. Protein: CASSFRDTTNYGYTF. The chain uses TRBV7-9 and TRBJ1-2; TRBD1 might be the D (6 bases). The germline V gene has CDR1 SEHNR and CDR2 FQNEAQ (reference sequence). The CDR3 length is 15 residues. The germline V and J ends were trimmed by 3 bases and 0 bases, with 11 bases remaining between them.

The chain employs TRBV4-2 and TRBJ1-1; D uncertain. Per the germline V gene, CDR1 is LGHNA and CDR2 is YNFKEQ. Trimming stripped 0 bases from V and 6 bases from J, with 5 bases between. The CDR3 is made up of 12 amino acids. CDR3 protein: CASSQDLSEAFF. The CDR3 DNA follows: TGTGCCAGCAGCCAAGATCTGTCTGAAGCTTTCTTT.

This clone was counted once. The chain combines TRBV3-1 (or the pseudogene TRBV3-2) with TRBJ1-1; no clear D gene. The CDR3 is 14 residues long. Germline V lookup: CDR1 LGHDT, CDR2 YNNKEL (reference sequence). V gave up 4 bases and J gave up 7 bases, with 16 bases separating them. Here the CDR3 reads CASSPDGKPVEAFF. The CDR3 DNA reads as TGTGCCAGCAGCCCGGACGGAAAGCCTGTTGAAGCTTTCTTT.

The gene calls are TRBV4-1 and TRBJ2-1; 10 bases agree with TRBD2. The CDR3 length is 18 residues. Germline trimming cut 0 bases from V and 1 base from J; bases unmatched to any gene: 6. CDR1 is MGHRA, CDR2 YSYEKL, per germline. The CDR3 coding sequence is TGCGCCAGCAGCCAAGACCTCGCTAGCGGGGGTTCCTACAATGAGCAGTTCTTC. Translation: CASSQDLASGGSYNEQFF.

This rearrangement joins TRBV30 to TRBJ2-7; no definite D call. Trimming took off 0 bases at V and 2 bases at J, with 17 bases between the two ends. The CDR3 loop spans 16 amino acids. Germline V gene data show CDR1 as GTSNPN and CDR2 as SVGIG (reference sequence). The CDR3 region has the DNA TGTGCCTGGAGTGTAAACTTGACACCCCACCCCTACGAGCAGTACTTC. This codes for CAWSVNLTPHPYEQYF.

The chain carries TRBV5-1 and TRBJ1-3; D not resolved. The CDR3 contains 16 residues. Trimming cost V 0 bases and J 0 bases, with 10 bases left between them. Germline values: CDR1 SGHRS, CDR2 YFSETQ. CDR3 protein: CASSLVGLSSGNTIYF. The CDR3 DNA is TGCGCCAGCAGCTTGGTTGGTCTGAGCTCTGGAAACACCATATATTTT.

In DNA form, the CDR3 reads TGTGCCAGCAGCACGGGACAGGGCAATCAGCCCCAGCATTTT. This translates into CASSTGQGNQPQHF. The V gene is TRBV9, the J gene TRBJ1-5; 8 bases match TRBD1. The V gene's germline CDR1 is SGDLS and CDR2 YYNGEE. The ends lost 4 bases at V and 2 bases at J; junction bases unmatched: 2. The CDR3 is 14 amino acids.

This clone was observed a handful of times. CDR3 protein: CASSAGGPTYGYTF. DNA of the CDR3: TGTGCCAGCAGCGCCGGTGGACCGACATATGGCTACACCTTC. The V and J genes are TRBV5-5 and TRBJ1-2, with D hard to call. V lost 4 bases and J lost 5, with 15 bases in between. The germline gives CDR1 SGHKS, CDR2 YYEKEE (reference sequence). The CDR3 totals 14 residues.

This clone was counted a single time. This chain joins TRBV5-6 and TRBJ1-1, with 7 bases identical to TRBD1. The junction had 6 bases not matched to a gene; V was cut back by 6 bases and J by 1 base. Germline CDR1 reads SGHDT; CDR2 reads YYEEEE. This CDR3 comprises 14 residues. The CDR3 loop reads CASTWTGTNTEAFF. CDR3 coding DNA: TGTGCCAGCACCTGGACAGGAACGAACACTGAAGCTTTCTTT.

The J gene is TRBJ1-2, the V gene TRBV9; D is unresolved. CDR1 is SGDLS and CDR2 is YYNGEE in the germline V gene. V was clipped by 4 bases and J by 4 bases, with 20 bases between them. The CDR3 sequence is 16 residues long. The CDR3 loop is CASSPPEGGPTYGYTF. The DNA of the CDR3 is TGTGCCAGCAGCCCCCCTGAGGGAGGGCCAACCTATGGCTACACCTTC.

The V call is TRBV11-3, the J call TRBJ2-1; D possibly uses TRBD1 or TRBD2 (5 bases each). Germline CDR1 and CDR2: SGHNT and YENEEA. This CDR3 has 14 residues. Trimming cost V 5 bases and J 2 bases, with 10 bases left between them. The DNA for the CDR3 is TGTGCCAGCAGCGGGGGACCCACCTACAATGAGCAGTTCTTC. Its protein is CASSGGPTYNEQFF.

This sequence joins TRBV7-6 and TRBJ1-1; D is perhaps TRBD1 (5 bases). Germline-derived CDR1 and CDR2 are SGHVS and FNYEAQ. Trimming took 4 bases from V and 5 from J, leaving 17 bases between them. The CDR3 covers 15 residues. The CDR3: CASSSRTGTETEAFF. In nucleotides, the CDR3 is TGTGCCAGCAGCTCCAGAACAGGAACAGAGACTGAAGCTTTCTTT.

The chain combines TRBV5-5 with TRBJ2-2; D possibly matches TRBD1 or TRBD2 (6 bases each). Germline assignment: CDR1 SGHKS and CDR2 YYEKEE (reference sequence). The V and J ends lost 3 bases and 3 bases respectively, with 12 bases between them. The CDR3 runs 15 residues. The CDR3 sequence: CASSWGAADTGELFF. CDR3 DNA: TGTGCCAGCAGCTGGGGGGCGGCCGACACCGGGGAGCTGTTTTTT.

The chain is built from TRBV6-5 and TRBJ1-5, with D unclear. This CDR3 has 13 residues. From germline, CDR1 is MNHEY and CDR2 SVGAGI. The ends were cut back, 1 base at V and 7 bases at J, with 8 bases in the middle. The CDR3 sequence: CASSYFDGQPQHF. CDR3 nucleotide sequence: TGTGCCAGCAGTTACTTTGATGGGCAGCCCCAGCATTTT.